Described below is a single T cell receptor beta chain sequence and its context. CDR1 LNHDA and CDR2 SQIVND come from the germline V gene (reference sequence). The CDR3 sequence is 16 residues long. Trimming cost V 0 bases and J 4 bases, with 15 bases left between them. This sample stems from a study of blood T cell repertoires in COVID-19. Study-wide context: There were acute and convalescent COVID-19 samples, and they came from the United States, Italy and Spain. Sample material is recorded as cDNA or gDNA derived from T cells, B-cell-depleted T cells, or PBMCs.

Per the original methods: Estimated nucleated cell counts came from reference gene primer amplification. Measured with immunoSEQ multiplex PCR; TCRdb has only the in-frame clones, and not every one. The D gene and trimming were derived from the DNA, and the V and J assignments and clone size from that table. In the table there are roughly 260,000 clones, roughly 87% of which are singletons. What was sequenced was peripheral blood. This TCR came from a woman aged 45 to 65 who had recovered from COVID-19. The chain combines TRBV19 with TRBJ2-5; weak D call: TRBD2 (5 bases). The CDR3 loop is CASSIDQSGIGETQYF. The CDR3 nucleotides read TGTGCCAGTAGTATAGATCAGTCGGGAATTGGAGAGACCCAGTACTTC.